The rows below give T cell receptor beta chains drawn from one sample of a study of blood T cells in healthy people across ages. One entry per CDR3 protein, called by TCRdb with MiXCR from the 5' RACE reads. The sample includes around 1.5 million distinct CDR3 sequences, 59% of them seen just once. Sequencing used blood. The source of these receptors is a man aged 18 to 30 in good health. The CDR3 runs from the conserved cysteine through the conserved F or W. Each record gives: J gene, D gene, clone size, V gene, CDR3 DNA, CDR3 protein. D genes are given only for firm matches. Expanded clones get a size class; other rows say once, few or many, or leave the size out.

TRBJ2-6 TRBD2 . TRBV29-1 TGCAGCGTTGCGGGGGGACGACAACTCTCTGGGGCCAACGTCCTGACTTTC CSVAGGRQLSGANVLTF
TRBJ1-2 TRBD1 . TRBV4-3 TGCGCCAGTAGCCAAGGCCCCGGGACAGGGGGCTATGGCTACACCTTC CASSQGPGTGGYGYTF
TRBJ2-1 . . TRBV6-5 TGTGCCAGCAGTTACCTCGGTGGAGCGGGTCCTTACAATGAGCAGTTCTTC CASSYLGGAGPYNEQFF
TRBJ2-1 . . TRBV21-1 TGTGCCAGCAGAGGTTTACTAGCCGGCGATGAGCAGTTCTTC CASRGLLAGDEQFF
TRBJ2-7 TRBD1 . TRBV11-2 TGTGCCAGCGGGGACAGGCCCTCCTACGAGCAGTACTTC CASGDRPSYEQYF
TRBJ2-7 TRBD1 . TRBV7-2 TGTGCCAGCAGCAAGGACAGGTACCCTTACTACGAGCAGTACTTC CASSKDRYPYYEQYF
TRBJ1-6 . . TRBV10-3 TGTGCCATCAGTGTGGACCCCGCGAGTAATTCACCCCTCCACTTT CAISVDPASNSPLHF
TRBJ2-1 . . TRBV4-1 TGCGCCAGCAGCCAACGGAACTCCCCGGGGGATGAGCAGTTCTTC CASSQRNSPGDEQFF
TRBJ2-1 . few TRBV6-2/TRBV6-3 TGTGCCAGCAGTTACTCGGAGCACTCAGGGAATGAGCAGTTCTTC CASSYSEHSGNEQFF
TRBJ2-7 TRBD2 . TRBV7-2 TGTGCCAGCAGCTTACTGGCGGGAGCCGAGCAGTACTTC CASSLLAGAEQYF
TRBJ1-5 . once TRBV28 TGTGCCAGCAGTGGACCCGCGAGTAGTGGCAATCAGCCCCAGCATTTT CASSGPASSGNQPQHF
TRBJ2-7 . . TRBV2 TGTGCCAGCAGTGAGTCAGCGGGCCCCTCCTACGAGCAGTACTTC CASSESAGPSYEQYF
TRBJ1-6 . few TRBV6-5 TGTGCCAGCAGTTACTCGGGTTCACCCCTCCACTTT CASSYSGSPLHF
TRBJ2-6 . . TRBV4-2 TGTGCCAGCAGCCCCAGGGCCGGCGTCTCTGGGGCCAACGTCCTGACTTTC CASSPRAGVSGANVLTF
TRBJ1-2 TRBD1 . TRBV7-2 TGTGCCAGCAGCTTATTTCGGCAGGGGGCAGTCTCTGGCTACACCTTC CASSLFRQGAVSGYTF
TRBJ1-4 . . TRBV5-4 TGTGCCAGCACACCTGGGGGCCCTGGTTCTGAAAAACTGTTTTTT CASTPGGPGSEKLFF
TRBJ1-2 . . TRBV27 TGTGCCAGCAGTTTATCTCCGGGGCGGAATGGCTACACCTTC CASSLSPGRNGYTF
TRBJ1-2 . many TRBV25-1 TGTGCCAGCAGTGAATACGGAGGAGAAGGCTACACCTTC CASSEYGGEGYTF
TRBJ1-2 . . TRBV7-2 TGTGCCAGCAGCTTAGAGCACCCCCATGGCTACACCTTC CASSLEHPHGYTF
TRBJ2-7 TRBD2 . TRBV2 TGTGCCAGCAGTGAATCAGGGCTAGCGGCCTACGAGCAGTACTTC CASSESGLAAYEQYF
TRBJ1-1 . . TRBV29-1 TGCAGCGCAACAACAGGGTTCACTGAAGCTTTCTTT CSATTGFTEAFF
TRBJ1-2 . . TRBV28 TGTGCCAGCAGCCCCCCGGTTTCCTATGGCTACACCTTC CASSPPVSYGYTF
TRBJ1-1 . . TRBV5-1 TGCGCCAGCAGCCCGAAACAGGGATTGGACACTGAAGCTTTCTTT CASSPKQGLDTEAFF
TRBJ2-6 TRBD1 . TRBV27 TGTGCCAGCAGTTTGGTCCAGGGGGCTCTTATCCCCTCTGGGGCCAACGTCCTGACTTTC CASSLVQGALIPSGANVLTF
TRBJ2-5 TRBD2 . TRBV12-3/TRBV12-4 TGTGCCAGCAGTCTAAGGACTAGCGGGGGAGGGACCCAGTACTTC CASSLRTSGGGTQYF
TRBJ1-6 TRBD1 . TRBV7-2 TGTGCCAGCAGCGCGCGACAGGGAGTAAATTCACCCCTCCACTTT CASSARQGVNSPLHF
TRBJ1-5 . . TRBV20-1 TGCAGTGCCTCGACAGTAAATAGCAATCAGCCCCAGCATTTT CSASTVNSNQPQHF
TRBJ2-7 . . TRBV6-5 TGTGCCAGCAGTCTTGATGGGGACGGTTACGAGCAGTACTTC CASSLDGDGYEQYF